The 9 T cell receptor beta chains listed next were all sequenced from one sample in a study of blood T cells in healthy people across ages. Next came a second PCR, run for about 6 to 11 cycles, which used a sample-barcoded 5' primer along with a J-beta primer mix. TCRdb fed the 5' RACE reads into MiXCR, producing one record per CDR3 protein. Counted here are roughly 800,000 distinct CDR3 sequences, 58% occurring once; the ten biggest clones make up roughly 22%. The sequenced material came from blood. These receptors all come from a man aged 25-45 years in good health.

This rearrangement joins TRBV5-1 to TRBJ2-1, with 7 nucleotides matching TRBD1. CDR1 and CDR2 (germline): SGHRS, YFSETQ. The CDR3 sequence is 16 residues long. Trimming at V came to 0 bases and at J to 5 bases, leaving 8 bases not matched to a gene. CDR3 sequence reads: CASSLGRAGTDNEQFF. In nucleotides, the CDR3 is TGCGCCAGCAGCTTGGGCCGGGCCGGGACAGACAATGAGCAGTTCTTC.

The chain carries TRBV15 and TRBJ2-1; D perhaps matches TRBD1 (6 bases). Trimming shortened V by 1 base and J by 5 bases, and 9 bases separated the two germline ends. The CDR3 totals 14 residues. Germline lookup yields CDR1 LNHNV and CDR2 YYDKDF (reference sequence). The CDR3 sequence is CATSRGDTNNEQFF. As DNA, the CDR3 is TGTGCCACCAGCAGAGGGGACACTAACAATGAGCAGTTCTTC.

This clonotype showed up just a few times. This may be a read error: a much more frequent sequence differs by one nucleotide. The chain employs TRBV20-1 and TRBJ2-5; 9 bases align to TRBD2. Germline CDR1 is DFQATT and CDR2 is SNEGSKA (reference sequence). The V and J ends lost 6 bases and 11 bases, in that order; junction bases with no gene match: 16. The CDR3 has 14 amino acids. CDR3 residues: CSASGRLTINEQYF. DNA of the CDR3: TGCAGTGCCAGCGGGAGGCTCACCATCAATGAGCAGTACTTC.

V and J are TRBV15 and TRBJ2-7, with D possibly being TRBD1 (5 bases). CDR1 and CDR2 from the germline V gene are LNHNV and YYDKDF (reference sequence). With 0 bases removed from V and 3 bases from J, the gap between germline ends came to 15 bases. The CDR3 runs to 16 residues. The CDR3 spells CATSRDLDSPVYEQYF. The CDR3 DNA sequence: TGTGCCACCAGCAGAGATCTTGACAGCCCCGTCTACGAGCAGTACTTC.

This clonotype was counted between two and nine times. V gene TRBV2 combines with J gene TRBJ1-1; 8 nucleotides match TRBD1. CDR1 SNHLY and CDR2 FYNNEI come from the germline V gene. V trimming: 3 bases; J trimming: 9 bases; junction bases outside the gene matches: 3. This CDR3 contains 12 residues. The DNA of the CDR3 is TGTGCCAGCAGTGACAGGGGGCCTAAAGCTTTCTTT. Its translation is CASSDRGPKAFF. The whole variable domain, remainder taken from reference TRBV2 and TRBJ1-1, is EPEVTQTPSHQVTQMGQEVILRCVPISNHLYFYWYRQILGQKVEFLVSFYNNEISEKSEIFDDQFSVERPDGSNFTLKIRSTKLEDSAMYFCASSDRGPKAFFGQGTRLTVV.

This clonotype was observed a few times. The gene calls are TRBV29-1 and TRBJ1-5; D gene unclear. The CDR3 covers 12 residues. The germline CDR1 and CDR2 sequences are SQVTM and ANQGSEA. Trimming removed 4 bases from V and 7 bases from J, with 11 bases in between. The CDR3 sequence: CSVARDGQPQHF. In DNA form, the CDR3 reads TGCAGCGTTGCGCGCGACGGGCAGCCCCAGCATTTT.

In this sample, this clonotype turned up a few times. J is TRBJ2-7 and V is TRBV6-2 or TRBV6-3, with 8 bases aligning to TRBD1. Germline V gene sequence: CDR1 MNHEY, CDR2 SVGEGT. Trimming at V came to 5 bases and at J to 3 bases, leaving 9 bases not matched to a gene. The CDR3 has 15 amino acids. CDR3 nucleotide sequence: TGTGCCAGCAGTAAAATTGGACAGGGTAACTACGAGCAGTACTTC. Translating gives CASSKIGQGNYEQYF.

This clonotype was seen a few times. V and J are TRBV20-1 and TRBJ2-1; D is uncertain. This CDR3 has 15 amino acids. Trimming removed 6 bases at V and 0 bases at J, with 15 bases between. Germline loops: CDR1 DFQATT, CDR2 SNEGSKA (reference sequence). The CDR3 spells CSAQGPYRSYNEQFF. The CDR3 DNA reads TGCAGTGCACAAGGGCCGTACCGCTCCTACAATGAGCAGTTCTTC.

The genes are TRBV20-1 and TRBJ2-1; D might be TRBD1 or TRBD2, each matching 6 bases. Trimming took 3 bases from V and 7 from J, leaving 16 bases between them. The CDR3 sequence is 14 residues long. Germline assignment: CDR1 DFQATT and CDR2 SNEGSKA (reference sequence). CDR3 sequence (DNA): TGCAGTGCTAGGCACCCTCTAGGGGGGAATGAGCAGTTCTTC. This sequence encodes CSARHPLGGNEQFF.